This is a list of T cell receptor beta chains from one sample in a study of OX40 agonist ivuxolimab in advanced cancers. Clones were read by immunoSEQ multiplex PCR, and TCRdb kept only the in-frame ones, dropping some. The table shows over 150,000 clones, with 94% occurring only once. The specimen comprised CD4+ or CD8+ T cells sorted from blood, sampled in a trial of the OX40 agonist ivuxolimab. Receptors were obtained from an adult with an advanced solid tumor such as melanoma, head and neck, liver or kidney cancer. Each CDR3 is given without its conserved first and last residue. The order of the fields is V gene, J gene, CDR3 protein.

v_call: TRBV9
j_call: TRBJ1-2
cdr3_aa: ASSVGVGHDGYT

v_call: TRBV7-2
j_call: TRBJ1-6
cdr3_aa: ASSPLDKWSSPLH

v_call: TRBV7-2
j_call: TRBJ1-2
cdr3_aa: ASRPTRDPLYGYT

v_call: TRBV5-1
j_call: TRBJ1-1
cdr3_aa: ASSQGSPRETEAF

v_call: TRBV18
j_call: TRBJ1-2
cdr3_aa: ASSPGPNYGYT

v_call: TRBV5-1
j_call: TRBJ1-2
cdr3_aa: ASSRGGGDYGYT

v_call: TRBV19
j_call: TRBJ2-7
cdr3_aa: ASSSRAPRLGQY

v_call: TRBV9
j_call: TRBJ2-5
cdr3_aa: ASSWDRGQETQY

v_call: TRBV30
j_call: TRBJ1-2
cdr3_aa: AWSRLNEYGYT

v_call: TRBV7-3
j_call: TRBJ2-2
cdr3_aa: ASSLFASGNTGELF

v_call: TRBV7-2
j_call: TRBJ2-3
cdr3_aa: ASSLSVGRGDGTDTQY

v_call: TRBV2
j_call: TRBJ1-3
cdr3_aa: ASSELDRDSGNTIY

v_call: TRBV7-8
j_call: TRBJ2-7
cdr3_aa: ASSRWGGRTVTYEQY

v_call: TRBV4-3
j_call: TRBJ2-5
cdr3_aa: ASSQDLRRGKKETQY

v_call: TRBV29-1
j_call: TRBJ1-2
cdr3_aa: SVGVELNYGYT

v_call: TRBV5-1
j_call: TRBJ1-1
cdr3_aa: ASSLEEAYSNTEAF

v_call: TRBV2
j_call: TRBJ1-5
cdr3_aa: ASGRTGGSNQPQH

v_call: TRBV6-1
j_call: TRBJ1-2
cdr3_aa: ASSEGGTGGAGYT

v_call: TRBV5-1
j_call: TRBJ2-1
cdr3_aa: ASSPRGDSYNEQF

v_call: TRBV7-2
j_call: TRBJ1-1
cdr3_aa: ASSLDGRRTEAF

v_call: TRBV6-5
j_call: TRBJ1-2
cdr3_aa: ASSYYPSPGQYGYT

v_call: TRBV9
j_call: TRBJ2-2
cdr3_aa: ASSVHRGRELF

v_call: TRBV19
j_call: TRBJ2-3
cdr3_aa: ASSPKGQGEDTQY

v_call: TRBV4-1
j_call: TRBJ2-7
cdr3_aa: ASSQGRTGISYEQY

v_call: TRBV19
j_call: TRBJ1-2
cdr3_aa: ASSRDSYGYT

v_call: TRBV5-6
j_call: TRBJ2-6
cdr3_aa: ASSLQEGYGANVLT

v_call: TRBV7-9
j_call: TRBJ1-5
cdr3_aa: ASSLSSNYQPQH

v_call: TRBV7-2
j_call: TRBJ1-5
cdr3_aa: ASSDRGNQPQH

v_call: TRBV7-9
j_call: TRBJ2-1
cdr3_aa: ASSSHRNSGRYNEQF

v_call: TRBV5-1
j_call: TRBJ2-3
cdr3_aa: ASSYGDPSTDTQY